This entry lists 14 T cell receptor beta chains sequenced from one sample in a study of blood T cell repertoires in COVID-19. TCRdb keeps only in-frame clones here, not all; method: immunoSEQ multiplex PCR. The data contain 65,000 or so clones, approximately 84% of them seen just once; the ten biggest clones take up about 3.4%. Sequences were obtained from peripheral blood. The source of these receptors is a man in his fifties or sixties with acute or convalescent COVID-19.

This chain joins TRBV24-1 and TRBJ2-2; no reliable D call. Looked up from germline, CDR1 is KGHDR and CDR2 is SFDVKD. V lost 7 bases and J lost 7, with 6 bases in between. This CDR3 is 11 amino acids long. Written as DNA, the CDR3 is TGTGCCACCAGCCAAAACGGGGAGCTGTTTTTT. Its translation is CATSQNGELFF.

The chain employs TRBV30 and TRBJ2-5, with 7 positions matching TRBD2. CDR3 size: 14 residues. Germline V CDR1 and CDR2: GTSNPN, SVGIG (reference sequence). J lost 2 bases, V lost 2 bases, and 5 bases had no gene match. The CDR3 DNA follows: TGTGCCTGGAGTCCCGGGACTACTCAAGAGACCCAGTACTTC. Translation: CAWSPGTTQETQYF.

The gene calls are TRBV7-9 and TRBJ2-7; 7 nucleotides match TRBD1. The CDR3 runs 14 residues. CDR1 is SEHNR, CDR2 FQNEAQ, per germline (reference sequence). V dropped 5 bases and J dropped 3; count of bases not matched to a gene: 7. The CDR3 is CASSHRDSNYEQYF. Written as DNA, the CDR3 is TGTGCCAGCAGCCATCGGGACAGCAACTACGAGCAGTACTTC.

The chain links TRBV9 to TRBJ1-1; D is perhaps TRBD1 (5 bases). The germline V gene has CDR1 SGDLS and CDR2 YYNGEE. The CDR3 consists of 16 residues. Trimming took 0 bases from V and 1 from J, leaving 13 bases between them. For the CDR3, the DNA is TGTGCCAGCAGCGTAGGGCAGGGAGGGGAGAACACTGAAGCTTTCTTT. This encodes CASSVGQGGENTEAFF.

The chain joins TRBV27 to TRBJ2-5, with a tentative D call TRBD1 (6 bases). Trimming left V 5 bases short and J 5 bases short, with 15 bases between. Germline values: CDR1 MNHEY, CDR2 SMNVEV (reference sequence). The CDR3 is made up of 14 amino acids. The CDR3 DNA sequence: TGTGCCAGCAGTCCGCAGGGGAGAAGGGAGACCCAGTACTTC. Translated, it gives CASSPQGRRETQYF.

The chain is built from TRBV29-1 and TRBJ1-1, with D possibly TRBD1 on 6 matching bases. V lost 4 bases to trimming and J lost 4 bases, with 13 bases between them. Germline V lookup: CDR1 SQVTM, CDR2 ANQGSEA. There are 13 residues in the CDR3. Written as DNA, the CDR3 is TGCAGCGTTGGGACCGGGACAATCACTGAAGCTTTCTTT. It is translated as CSVGTGTITEAFF.

This clone was seen a handful of times. The chain combines TRBV6-5 with TRBJ1-2; D ambiguous. V lost 9 bases to trimming and J lost 4 bases, with 18 bases between them. The CDR3 loop spans 14 amino acids. Germline CDR1 reads MNHEY; CDR2 reads SVGAGI. This CDR3 is CASRTFGMVYGYTF. In nucleotides, the CDR3 is TGTGCCAGTCGGACCTTCGGGATGGTCTATGGCTACACCTTC.

CDR3 nucleotides: TGTGCCAGCAGCGTAGCGGGGGGGAGCTCCTACGAGCAGTACTTC. It specifies CASSVAGGSSYEQYF. The chain uses TRBV9 and TRBJ2-7; 8 nucleotides match TRBD2. V lost 0 bases to trimming and J lost 0 bases; unmatched junction nucleotides: 2. The CDR3 runs 15 residues. CDR1 SGDLS and CDR2 YYNGEE come from the germline V gene. Together with reference TRBV9 and TRBJ2-7, the CDR3 gives the full variable domain: DSGVTQTPKHLITATGQRVTLRCSPRSGDLSVYWYQQSLDQGLQFLIQYYNGEERAKGNILERFSAQQFPDLHSELNLSSLELGDSALYFCASSVAGGSSYEQYFGPGTRLTVT.

V is TRBV20-1 and J is TRBJ1-1; D is perhaps TRBD1 (5 bases). The germline V gene encodes CDR1 DFQATT and CDR2 SNEGSKA (reference sequence). Trimming cost V 3 bases and J 4 bases, with 15 bases left between them. The CDR3 extends over 14 amino acids. The CDR3 nucleotides read TGCAGTGCTAGTTCCCGGACATGGGGCACTGAAGCTTTCTTT. Translation gives CSASSRTWGTEAFF.

The chain couples TRBV5-4 to TRBJ2-5; tentatively, D is TRBD2 (7 bases). V was clipped by 0 bases and J by 4 bases, with 16 bases between them. The CDR3 extends over 16 amino acids. The germline V gene encodes CDR1 SGHNT and CDR2 YYREEE (reference sequence). This CDR3 is CASSLGLGGRRETQYF. In DNA form, the CDR3 reads TGTGCCAGCAGCTTGGGGTTGGGGGGGCGCAGAGAGACCCAGTACTTC.

The V call is TRBV24-1, the J call TRBJ2-2; D is perhaps TRBD1 (6 bases). Trimming took 7 bases from V and 0 from J, leaving 11 bases between them. The CDR3 covers 15 residues. CDR1 is KGHDR, CDR2 SFDVKD, per germline. The CDR3 nucleotides are TGTGCCACCAGAGCAGGGGCTTCGAACACCGGGGAGCTGTTTTTT. This gives the protein CATRAGASNTGELFF.

The V and J genes are TRBV5-5 and TRBJ1-1, with unresolved D. The CDR3 contains 12 residues. Trimming left V 6 bases short and J 5 bases short, with 11 bases between. The germline V gene encodes CDR1 SGHKS and CDR2 YYEKEE (reference sequence). DNA for the CDR3: TGTGCCAGCACCTTATCCAGGACTGAAGCTTTCTTT. Translated: CASTLSRTEAFF. Based on the CDR3 plus reference TRBV5-5 and TRBJ1-1, the full variable domain is DAGVTQSPTHLIKTRGQQVTLRCSPISGHKSVSWYQQVLGQGPQFIFQYYEKEERGRGNFPDRFSARQFPNYSSELNVNALLLGDSALYLCASTLSRTEAFFGQGTRLTVV.

CDR3 amino acids: CASSLTDEKLFF. CDR3 nucleotide sequence: TGTGCCAGTAGTCTAACGGATGAAAAACTGTTTTTT. This chain uses TRBV19 with TRBJ1-4; D not certain. The CDR3 sequence is 12 residues long. CDR1 and CDR2 from the germline V gene are LNHDA and SQIVND (reference sequence). The V end lost 5 bases, the J end lost 6 bases, and 7 bases lay between the germline ends.

The chain uses TRBV7-9 and TRBJ2-5; 9 nucleotides agree with TRBD2. Germline assignment: CDR1 SEHNR and CDR2 FQNEAQ (reference sequence). J lost 5 bases, V lost 4 bases, and 8 bases had no gene match. The CDR3 loop spans 15 amino acids. The CDR3 nucleotides read TGTGCCAGCAGCTCTAACGCTCTAGCGGGGGAGACCCAGTACTTC. Protein: CASSSNALAGETQYF. Combining the CDR3 with reference TRBV7-9 and TRBJ2-5 gives the whole variable domain DTGVSQNPRHKITKRGQNVTFRCDPISEHNRLYWYRQTLGQGPEFLTYFQNEAQLEKSRLLSDRFSAERPKGSFSTLEIQRTEQGDSAMYLCASSSNALAGETQYFGPGTRLLVL.